These T cell receptor beta chains were read from a single sample in a study of tumor-infiltrating lymphocytes in localized non-small cell lung cancer. Assay: immunoSEQ multiplex PCR; the TCRdb copy retains only in-frame clones and omits some. The sample lists about 12,000 clones, 66% occurring once. Input material: lung tumor tissue. The receptors shown here come from a human donor with non-small cell lung cancer. Both conserved end residues are part of each CDR3. Each record gives: clone size, V gene, J gene, D gene, CDR3 protein, CDR3 DNA. The D gene is left open where the match is weak. Expanded clones get a size class; other rows say once, few or many, or leave the size out.

abundance: NA
v_gene: TRBV5-5
j_gene: TRBJ2-2
d_gene: TRBD1
CDR3aa: CASSRGQYTGELFF
CDR3nt: TGTGCCAGCAGCCGGGGACAGTACACCGGGGAGCTGTTTTTT

abundance: NA
v_gene: TRBV5-4
j_gene: TRBJ2-3
d_gene: TRBD2
CDR3aa: CASSGLAATSSTDTQYF
CDR3nt: TGTGCCAGCAGCGGACTAGCGGCGACTTCTAGCACAGATACGCAGTATTTT

abundance: once
v_gene: TRBV6-6
j_gene: TRBJ2-7
d_gene: TRBD1
CDR3aa: CASGTGGYEQYF
CDR3nt: TGTGCCAGCGGGACAGGGGGCTACGAGCAGTACTTC

abundance: NA
v_gene: TRBV10-3
j_gene: TRBJ1-2
d_gene: NA
CDR3aa: CAISGPANYGYTF
CDR3nt: TGTGCCATCAGCGGGCCCGCTAACTATGGCTACACCTTC

abundance: NA
v_gene: TRBV5-4
j_gene: TRBJ2-2
d_gene: NA
CDR3aa: CASYTGTNTGELFF
CDR3nt: TGTGCCAGCTACACAGGGACGAACACCGGGGAGCTGTTTTTT

abundance: NA
v_gene: TRBV7-6
j_gene: TRBJ2-7
d_gene: NA
CDR3aa: CASSLRRLGGLDEQYF
CDR3nt: TGTGCCAGCAGCTTAAGACGACTAGGGGGATTAGACGAGCAGTACTTC

abundance: NA
v_gene: TRBV4-1
j_gene: TRBJ1-4
d_gene: NA
CDR3aa: CASSQDLEGPANEKLFF
CDR3nt: TGCGCCAGCAGCCAAGATCTTGAGGGGCCGGCTAATGAAAAACTGTTTTTT

abundance: NA
v_gene: TRBV14
j_gene: TRBJ1-2
d_gene: NA
CDR3aa: CASSQDVSYGYTF
CDR3nt: TGTGCCAGCAGCCAAGATGTCAGCTATGGCTACACCTTC

abundance: NA
v_gene: TRBV11-1
j_gene: TRBJ2-1
d_gene: NA
CDR3aa: CASSLSLADEQFF
CDR3nt: TGTGCCAGCAGCTTAAGTCTAGCCGATGAGCAGTTCTTC

abundance: NA
v_gene: TRBV5-6
j_gene: TRBJ2-3
d_gene: NA
CDR3aa: CASSLGHYTDTQYF
CDR3nt: TGTGCCAGCAGCTTAGGACATTACACAGATACGCAGTATTTT

abundance: NA
v_gene: TRBV18
j_gene: TRBJ1-1
d_gene: TRBD1
CDR3aa: CASSPGQGLTSTEAFF
CDR3nt: TGTGCCAGCTCACCGGGACAGGGTTTAACGAGCACTGAAGCTTTCTTT

abundance: NA
v_gene: TRBV7-8
j_gene: TRBJ1-6
d_gene: NA
CDR3aa: CASSVPQGGRNSPLHF
CDR3nt: TGTGCCAGCAGCGTGCCCCAGGGAGGTAGAAATTCACCCCTCCACTTT

abundance: NA
v_gene: TRBV25-1
j_gene: TRBJ2-7
d_gene: NA
CDR3aa: CATSDGAAAIYEQYF
CDR3nt: TGTGCCACCTCCGACGGGGCAGCAGCCATCTACGAGCAGTACTTC

abundance: few
v_gene: TRBV7-6
j_gene: TRBJ2-1
d_gene: NA
CDR3aa: CASSLETYPGGEQFF
CDR3nt: TGTGCCAGCAGCTTAGAGACGTACCCTGGTGGTGAGCAGTTCTTC

abundance: NA
v_gene: TRBV20-1
j_gene: TRBJ2-5
d_gene: NA
CDR3aa: CSAVREETQYF
CDR3nt: TGCAGTGCTGTCAGGGAGGAGACCCAGTACTTC

abundance: NA
v_gene: TRBV9
j_gene: TRBJ2-1
d_gene: TRBD2
CDR3aa: CASSKGLAGHNEQFF
CDR3nt: TGTGCCAGCAGCAAAGGACTAGCGGGACACAATGAGCAGTTCTTC

abundance: few
v_gene: TRBV23-1
j_gene: TRBJ1-3
d_gene: NA
CDR3aa: CASSQFVPRIHSGNTIYF
CDR3nt: TGCGCCAGCAGTCAATTTGTTCCCAGAATCCACTCTGGAAACACCATATATTTT

abundance: NA
v_gene: TRBV18
j_gene: TRBJ1-2
d_gene: TRBD1
CDR3aa: CASSPSGTDYGYTF
CDR3nt: TGTGCCAGCTCACCCTCCGGGACAGACTATGGCTACACCTTC